The 32 T cell receptor beta chains below come from one sample, sequenced in a study of blood T cell repertoires in COVID-19. Some clones are missing from TCRdb's copy, which holds only in-frame ones; the method was immunoSEQ multiplex PCR. The data hold tens of thousands of clones, with more than 90% observed a single time. The sample consisted of peripheral blood. The receptor set was obtained from a man aged 50-60 years with acute or convalescent COVID-19.

CDR3 DNA sequence: TGTGCCAGCTCACTTTCATCTCCAGGGAAATCACCCCTCCACTTT. Protein product: CASSLSSPGKSPLHF. V usage is TRBV18 and J usage is TRBJ1-6, with a tentative D call TRBD1 (5 bases). The CDR3 extends over 15 amino acids. Per germline, CDR1 KGHSH and CDR2 LQKENI. V was pared by 4 bases and J by 10 bases, with 17 bases between.

The chain links TRBV7-2 to TRBJ2-1; 7 nucleotides match TRBD1. From germline, CDR1 is SGHTA and CDR2 FQGNSA. Unmatched junction bases numbered 10, after V lost 2 bases and J lost 3 bases. The CDR3 has 17 residues. The CDR3 protein is CASSLTPMNRGYNEQFF. CDR3 sequence (DNA): TGTGCCAGCAGCTTAACTCCCATGAACAGGGGCTACAATGAGCAGTTCTTC.

This chain connects TRBV19 to TRBJ1-3; TRBD1 might be the D (6 bases). Per the germline V gene, CDR1 is LNHDA and CDR2 is SQIVND (reference sequence). The V end was cut by 3 bases, the J end by 0 bases, with 15 bases between. The CDR3 consists of 17 residues. The CDR3 region is CASSMSRGRVSGNTIYF. In DNA form, the CDR3 reads TGTGCCAGTAGTATGTCCAGGGGTCGAGTCTCTGGAAACACCATATATTTT.

This chain joins TRBV6-5 and TRBJ2-7, with a weak D call TRBD2 (6 bases). V was clipped by 7 bases and J by 0 bases, with 16 bases between them. This CDR3 is built from 15 residues. CDR1 is MNHEY, CDR2 SVGAGI, per germline. The DNA for the CDR3 is TGTGCCAGCACCCTGGGCGGGAAAAGCTCCTACGAGCAGTACTTC. This translates into CASTLGGKSSYEQYF.

The rearrangement joins TRBV14 to TRBJ1-2, with 8 bases fitting TRBD1. CDR3 length: 12 residues. V shed 4 bases and J 9 bases; nucleotides not matched to a gene: 4. The germline V gene encodes CDR1 SGHDN and CDR2 FVKESK. CDR3 residues: CASSPGDRRYTF. The CDR3 coding sequence is TGTGCCAGCAGCCCCGGGGACAGGCGCTACACCTTC.

The chain is built from TRBV28 and TRBJ1-1; 9 bases are shared with TRBD1. J lost 8 bases, V lost 6 bases, and 10 bases had no gene match. The CDR3 has 14 amino acids. Germline CDR1 is MDHEN and CDR2 is SYDVKM. The CDR3 loop is CASSTNRGRPEAFF. The CDR3 coding sequence is TGTGCCAGCAGCACGAACAGGGGGCGCCCCGAAGCTTTCTTT.

The CDR3 here is CASSLAAGELFF. The CDR3 DNA sequence: TGTGCCAGCAGTTTAGCGGCCGGGGAGCTGTTTTTT. This chain uses TRBV5-4 with TRBJ2-2; a possible D gene is TRBD2 (6 bases). V was clipped by 5 bases and J by 6 bases, with 8 bases between them. Germline CDR1 SGHNT, CDR2 YYREEE (reference sequence). This CDR3 spans 12 amino acids.

CDR3 amino acids: CASSIGLSYEQYF. The CDR3 DNA sequence: TGCGCCAGCAGCATAGGACTCTCCTACGAGCAGTACTTC. The V and J genes are TRBV4-1 and TRBJ2-7; possibly TRBD2 for D (5 bases). Germline CDR1 and CDR2: MGHRA and YSYEKL. Trimming stripped 5 bases from V and 0 bases from J, with 8 bases between. The CDR3 is 13 residues long.

The chain joins TRBV5-1 to TRBJ1-2; the match to TRBD1 covers 9 bases. The CDR3 runs 15 residues. Looked up from germline, CDR1 is SGHRS and CDR2 is YFSETQ. V shed 4 bases and J 2 bases; nucleotides not matched to a gene: 6. The DNA of the CDR3 is TGCGCCAGCAGCGTTCTCGGGACAGGGAACTATGGCTACACCTTC. It is translated as CASSVLGTGNYGYTF.

V and J are TRBV19 and TRBJ2-5; tentative D call: TRBD2 (5 bases). The CDR3 covers 13 residues. Germline CDR1 reads LNHDA; CDR2 reads SQIVND (reference sequence). Trimming took off 8 bases at V and 2 bases at J, with 12 bases between the two ends. The DNA for the CDR3 is TGTGCCAGTGGGATTGGAGGACAAGAGACCCAGTACTTC. Translation gives CASGIGGQETQYF.

The chain joins TRBV27 to TRBJ1-6, with 7 bases identical to TRBD1. Germline CDR1 and CDR2: MNHEY and SMNVEV (reference sequence). CDR3 length equals 15 residues. After removal of 5 bases from V and 7 bases from J, the junction contained 8 bases not matched to a gene. This chain's CDR3 is CASSEGQVVNSPLHF. Here the CDR3 DNA reads TGTGCCAGCAGTGAAGGACAGGTGGTAAATTCACCCCTCCACTTT.

The chain combines TRBV6-2 or TRBV6-3 with TRBJ2-1; 7 nucleotides align to TRBD2. The ends lost 2 bases at V and 4 bases at J; junction bases unmatched: 5. From germline, CDR1 is MNHEY and CDR2 SVGEGT. This CDR3 is built from 15 residues. CDR3 coding DNA: TGTGCCAGCAGTTACAGGGCTAGCGGATACAATGAGCAGTTCTTC. Its protein product is CASSYRASGYNEQFF.

V gene TRBV5-4 combines with J gene TRBJ2-3; 12 bases match TRBD2. After removal of 3 bases from V and 4 bases from J, the junction contained 3 bases not matched to a gene. Germline CDR1 SGHNT, CDR2 YYREEE (reference sequence). This CDR3 is 15 amino acids long. In nucleotides, the CDR3 is TGTGCCAGCAGCTCCGGGACTAGCGGGTCAGATACGCAGTATTTT. This codes for CASSSGTSGSDTQYF.

The chain joins TRBV30 to TRBJ1-6; D is unclear. Germline V gene data show CDR1 as GTSNPN and CDR2 as SVGIG (reference sequence). The CDR3 length is 16 residues. Trimming cost V 3 bases and J 0 bases, with 12 bases left between them. DNA of the CDR3: TGTGCCTGGAGGAAAACGTTGAGCTCCTATAATTCACCCCTCCACTTT. Its translation is CAWRKTLSSYNSPLHF.

The CDR3 DNA reads as TGTGCCAGCAGCCAAGCCGGGACAGGGGGCACCGGGGAGCTGTTTTTT. This codes for CASSQAGTGGTGELFF. The rearrangement links TRBV14 to TRBJ2-2, with 11 bases lining up with TRBD1. Losses at the gene ends were 1 base for V and 4 bases for J; bases not matched to a gene: 2. The CDR3 contains 16 residues. In germline, CDR1 is SGHDN, CDR2 FVKESK. The whole variable domain, remainder taken from reference TRBV14 and TRBJ2-2, is EAGVTQFPSHSVIEKGQTVTLRCDPISGHDNLYWYRRVMGKEIKFLLHFVKESKQDESGMPNNRFLAERTGGTYSTLKVQPAELEDSGVYFCASSQAGTGGTGELFFGEGSRLTVL.

This clone showed up just once. J is TRBJ1-5 and V is TRBV12-3 or TRBV12-4; TRBD1 aligns across 9 bases. Trimming removed 4 bases from V and 6 bases from J; junction bases left unmatched: 1. The CDR3 loop spans 13 amino acids. This CDR3 reads CASSWDRVQPQHF. The CDR3 coding sequence is TGTGCCAGCAGTTGGGACAGGGTTCAGCCCCAGCATTTT.

CDR3: CASSPGLDRRNEQYF. CDR3 nucleotides: TGTGCCAGCAGCCCGGGCTTGGACAGAAGGAACGAGCAGTACTTC. The V and J genes are TRBV5-5 and TRBJ2-7, with TRBD1 as a possible D gene (6 bases). Trimming removed 4 bases from V and 5 bases from J, with 19 bases in between. Germline values: CDR1 SGHKS, CDR2 YYEKEE (reference sequence). The length of the CDR3 is 15 residues. Based on the CDR3 plus reference TRBV5-5 and TRBJ2-7, the full variable domain is DAGVTQSPTHLIKTRGQQVTLRCSPISGHKSVSWYQQVLGQGPQFIFQYYEKEERGRGNFPDRFSARQFPNYSSELNVNALLLGDSALYLCASSPGLDRRNEQYFGPGTRLTVT.

CDR3: CASSVSPLQRMGNEQFF. CDR3 coding DNA: TGTGCCAGCAGCGTTTCCCCTCTACAGCGGATGGGGAATGAGCAGTTCTTC. The gene calls are TRBV9 and TRBJ2-1, with D perhaps matching TRBD2 (5 bases). V lost 2 bases to trimming and J lost 7 bases, with 22 bases between them. The CDR3 extends over 17 amino acids. CDR1 and CDR2 (germline): SGDLS, YYNGEE.

The rearrangement uses TRBV11-2 and TRBJ2-1; 9 bases are a match to TRBD2. This CDR3 is built from 17 residues. V gave up 0 bases and J gave up 3 bases; unmatched junction bases: 6. CDR1 is SGHAT and CDR2 is FQNNGV in the germline V gene. The CDR3 reads CASSLDATSGLYNEQFF. CDR3 DNA sequence: TGTGCCAGCAGCTTAGATGCGACTAGCGGCCTCTACAATGAGCAGTTCTTC.

The gene calls are TRBV9 and TRBJ1-1, with 7 bases aligning to TRBD1. The junction had 13 bases not matched to a gene; V was cut back by 5 bases and J by 6 bases. Germline CDR1 and CDR2: SGDLS and YYNGEE. This CDR3 is built from 15 residues. CDR3 DNA sequence: TGTGCCAGCAGTAAGGATCCGGGACAGAATCCTGAAGCTTTCTTT. Its protein product is CASSKDPGQNPEAFF. Full variable domain (outside the CDR3, taken from reference TRBV9 and TRBJ1-1): DSGVTQTPKHLITATGQRVTLRCSPRSGDLSVYWYQQSLDQGLQFLIQYYNGEERAKGNILERFSAQQFPDLHSELNLSSLELGDSALYFCASSKDPGQNPEAFFGQGTRLTVV.

CDR3 nucleotide sequence: TGCAGTGCTAGTTTGGCGGGAGTTAGAGAGACCCAGTACTTC. Its protein product is CSASLAGVRETQYF. This chain connects TRBV20-1 to TRBJ2-5, with 7 bases fitting TRBD2. The V gene end was trimmed by 3 bases and the J gene end by 4 bases; junction bases not matched to a gene: 8. The CDR3 is 14 amino acids. Germline lookup yields CDR1 DFQATT and CDR2 SNEGSKA (reference sequence).

This clone was seen a handful of times. The chain combines TRBV6-5 with TRBJ1-2, with D possibly being TRBD1 (6 bases). CDR1 MNHEY and CDR2 SVGAGI come from the germline V gene. This CDR3 has 14 amino acids. The V end lost 8 bases, the J end lost 6 bases, and 19 bases lay between the germline ends. This chain's CDR3 is CASFLQGRADGYTF. CDR3 nucleotides: TGTGCCAGCTTTCTACAGGGCAGGGCGGATGGCTACACCTTC.

This clone was counted once. J is TRBJ2-7 and V is TRBV29-1; no definite D call. The V gene's germline CDR1 is SQVTM and CDR2 ANQGSEA. V lost 6 bases and J 2 bases, leaving 8 bases between the germline ends. The CDR3 runs to 11 residues. This CDR3 is CSVAHTYEQYF. The CDR3 nucleotides are TGCAGCGTCGCTCACACCTACGAGCAGTACTTC.

The chain joins TRBV2 to TRBJ1-2; D remains ambiguous. This CDR3 region has 14 residues. The germline V gene has CDR1 SNHLY and CDR2 FYNNEI. V lost 6 bases and J lost 4, with 15 bases in between. As DNA, the CDR3 is TGTGCCAGCAGAGCTGGGAGGCAGTTCTATGGCTACACCTTC. Amino acids: CASRAGRQFYGYTF.

The CDR3 loop reads CASTTKGGGTEAFF. As DNA, the CDR3 is TGTGCCAGCACGACAAAGGGCGGGGGTACTGAAGCTTTCTTT. The chain recombines TRBV5-4 with TRBJ1-1; tentative D call: TRBD1 (5 bases). The CDR3 is made up of 14 amino acids. V gave up 6 bases and J gave up 5 bases, with 17 bases separating them. Germline values: CDR1 SGHNT, CDR2 YYREEE (reference sequence).

This clone came up once. The V and J genes are TRBV19 and TRBJ2-3; TRBD2 is a possible D gene (6 bases). In germline, CDR1 is LNHDA, CDR2 SQIVND (reference sequence). V lost 7 bases to trimming and J lost 4 bases, with 15 bases between them. The CDR3 is made up of 14 amino acids. This chain's CDR3 is CASNLPGLADTQYF. In DNA, the CDR3 is TGTGCCAGTAACCTGCCGGGACTTGCAGATACGCAGTATTTT.

The CDR3 here is CASGGKYHYGYTF. The CDR3 nucleotides are TGTGCCAGCGGGGGGAAGTACCACTATGGCTACACCTTC. The V and J genes are TRBV12-3 or TRBV12-4 and TRBJ1-2; weak D call: TRBD1 (5 bases). V lost 8 bases, J lost 3 bases, and 13 bases lay in between. CDR3 length equals 13 residues.

The count of this clone is one. The genes are TRBV5-1 and TRBJ2-7, with 9 bases aligning to TRBD2. The CDR3 loop spans 17 amino acids. The ends lost 4 bases at V and 0 bases at J; junction bases unmatched: 11. Per germline, CDR1 SGHRS and CDR2 YFSETQ. The CDR3 bases are TGCGCCAGCAGCCCGCTTCGCGGGAGGGGTAGCTCCTACGAGCAGTACTTC. Its translation is CASSPLRGRGSSYEQYF. Full variable domain (remainder filled in from reference TRBV5-1 and TRBJ2-7): KAGVTQTPRYLIKTRGQQVTLSCSPISGHRSVSWYQQTPGQGLQFLFEYFSETQRNKGNFPGRFSGRQFSNSRSEMNVSTLELGDSALYLCASSPLRGRGSSYEQYFGPGTRLTVT.

The chain links TRBV7-9 to TRBJ2-5, with a weak D call TRBD2 (5 bases). The CDR3 length is 14 residues. Germline V lookup: CDR1 SEHNR, CDR2 FQNEAQ (reference sequence). The germline V and J ends were trimmed by 1 base and 4 bases, with 10 bases remaining between them. The CDR3 DNA is TGTGCCAGCAGCTTAGGAGGGTGGGGAGAGACCCAGTACTTC. This gives the protein CASSLGGWGETQYF.

J is TRBJ2-7 and V is TRBV4-1; 9 bases match TRBD1. Germline V gives CDR1 MGHRA, CDR2 YSYEKL. This CDR3 comprises 14 residues. V lost 9 bases to trimming and J lost 2 bases; unmatched junction nucleotides: 8. Here the CDR3 DNA reads TGCGCCAGTGGCGAGGACAGGGGCACCTACGAGCAGTACTTC. Translating gives CASGEDRGTYEQYF.

This clone was recorded a few times. V usage is TRBV4-1 and J usage is TRBJ1-1; possible D gene TRBD1, 6 bases. V was trimmed by 0 bases and J by 2 bases, leaving 13 bases between them. This CDR3 is built from 16 residues. Germline loops: CDR1 MGHRA, CDR2 YSYEKL. In DNA, the CDR3 is TGCGCCAGCAGCCAAGATGACCAGACAGGAAACACTGAAGCTTTCTTT. Its translation is CASSQDDQTGNTEAFF.

This clone was seen only once. The chain joins TRBV5-4 to TRBJ2-2; D not certain. Germline V gene data show CDR1 as SGHNT and CDR2 as YYREEE (reference sequence). There are 11 residues in the CDR3. Trimming removed 4 bases at V and 7 bases at J, with 5 bases between. The CDR3 spells CASSAGGELFF. The CDR3, as DNA: TGTGCCAGCAGCGCCGGCGGGGAGCTGTTTTTT.